There are many counts of the clone carrying this T cell receptor (beta chain). Its matching antigen is unknown. Trimming removed 0 bases from V and 0 bases from J, with 12 bases in between. Looked up from germline, CDR1 is LNHNV and CDR2 is YYDKDF (reference sequence). The CDR3 is 17 amino acids. TCRdb re-called the multiplex PCR reads through MiXCR, storing one row per CDR3 protein. The table has fewer than 150,000 distinct CDR3 sequences, approximately 22% seen once. The source of the sample is a study of breast tumors, draining lymph nodes, adjacent tissues. Axillary draining lymph nodes of breast cancer patients supplied the node samples. Study-level results: Compared with lymph nodes, tumors were less diverse; compared with nontumor tissue, more.

The receptor's source is a female donor with breast cancer. Some clones in this sample may be carry-over from other donors' samples. The chain carries TRBV15 and TRBJ1-3; D perhaps matches TRBD1 (5 bases). The sample consisted of axillary lymph node tissue. CDR3 protein: CATSRDSTVFSGNTIYF. The CDR3 coding sequence is TGTGCCACCAGCAGAGATTCGACAGTCTTCTCTGGAAACACCATATATTTT. Using reference TRBV15 and TRBJ1-3 for the parts outside the CDR3, the full variable domain is DAMVIQNPRYQVTQFGKPVTLSCSQTLNHNVMYWYQQKSSQAPKLLFHYYDKDFNNEADTPDNFQSRRPNTSFCFLDIRSPGLGDTAMYLCATSRDSTVFSGNTIYFGEGSWLTVV.